Listed below are T cell receptor beta chains from one sample, sequenced in a study of T-cell reconstitution after alpha-beta-depleted transplantation in children. TCRdb re-analysed the PCR reads in MiXCR, keeping a single row per CDR3 protein. The top ten clones hold 28% of a sample with 200,000 to 250,000 distinct CDR3 sequences, roughly a tenth of them seen once. Sequenced here: PBMCs, sampled before TCRalphabeta/CD19-depleted stem cell transplant. Source of these receptors: a child less than two years old with acute myeloid leukemia, due to receive a stem cell transplant. CDR3s include the opening cysteine and the closing phenylalanine or tryptophan. D genes are given only for firm matches. Clone size, where shown, is once, few, many, or a class for clones that have expanded.

j_call clone_size v_call d_call cdr3_aa cdr3_nt
TRBJ1-6 few TRBV2 NA CASSEIDGGAENSPLHF TGTGCCAGCAGTGAAATTGATGGGGGCGCTGAGAATTCACCCCTCCACTTT
TRBJ1-1 many TRBV10-3 NA CAINLSRDTEAFF TGTGCCATCAATCTAAGCAGGGATACTGAAGCTTTCTTT
TRBJ1-1 many TRBV7-2 NA CASSLSRRYTEAFF TGTGCCAGCAGCTTATCCCGGAGGTACACTGAAGCTTTCTTT
TRBJ2-7 many TRBV5-1 TRBD2 CASRGGRGYEQYF TGCGCCAGCAGAGGCGGGAGAGGGTACGAGCAGTACTTC
TRBJ1-1 many TRBV2 NA CASSDQVNTEAFF TGTGCCAGCAGTGACCAGGTGAACACTGAAGCTTTCTTT
TRBJ2-1 many TRBV7-2 NA CASSLPGIWNEQFF TGTGCCAGCAGCTTGCCAGGGATCTGGAATGAGCAGTTCTTC
TRBJ2-7 many TRBV5-1 NA CASSLGQDPYEQYF TGCGCCAGCAGCTTGGGACAGGACCCCTACGAGCAGTACTTC
TRBJ2-2 many TRBV7-7 NA CASQSIRGSGELFF TGTGCCAGCCAATCCATCAGGGGATCCGGGGAGCTGTTTTTT
TRBJ1-3 many TRBV20-1 TRBD1 CSALRTGGSGNTIYF TGCAGTGCTCTAAGGACAGGTGGCTCTGGAAACACCATATATTTT
TRBJ2-1 many TRBV3-1 TRBD2 CASRPGTSGPPADEQFF TGTGCCAGCAGACCCGGTACTAGCGGGCCCCCGGCGGATGAGCAGTTCTTC
TRBJ1-4 many TRBV7-2 NA CASGEDATNEKLFF TGTGCCAGCGGAGAGGATGCAACTAATGAAAAACTGTTTTTT
TRBJ2-5 many TRBV12-3/TRBV12-4 TRBD2 CASTGRGQETQYF TGTGCCAGCACCGGGCGGGGGCAAGAGACCCAGTACTTC
TRBJ2-7 many TRBV12-3/TRBV12-4 NA CASSVGQPSYEQYF TGTGCCAGCAGTGTCGGCCAGCCCTCCTACGAGCAGTACTTC
TRBJ2-7 many TRBV28 NA CASSFSARGDEQYF TGTGCCAGCAGTTTTTCGGCCAGGGGCGACGAGCAGTACTTC
TRBJ2-7 many TRBV7-2 NA CASSSYRAYEQYF TGTGCCAGCAGCTCCTACAGGGCCTACGAGCAGTACTTC
TRBJ1-2 NA TRBV20-1 TRBD1 CNAREKGALGYTF TGCAATGCTAGAGAAAAGGGGGCCCTTGGCTACACCTTC
TRBJ2-1 many TRBV19 TRBD2 CASAGLAGVHEQFF TGTGCCAGTGCGGGACTAGCGGGAGTGCATGAGCAGTTCTTC
TRBJ2-2 many TRBV5-1 NA CASTPTGNTGELFF TGCGCCAGCACCCCGACAGGGAACACCGGGGAGCTGTTTTTT
TRBJ2-5 few TRBV3-1 NA CASSHGSETQYF TGTGCCAGCAGCCACGGGAGCGAGACCCAGTACTTC
TRBJ2-2 many TRBV20-1 NA CSASGTNTGELFF TGCAGTGCTAGCGGGACAAACACCGGGGAGCTGTTTTTT
TRBJ2-1 NA TRBV5-6 TRBD2 CAMGPAGGHNEQFF TGTGCCATGGGCCCCGCGGGAGGACACAATGAGCAGTTCTTC
TRBJ2-1 NA TRBV30 TRBD2 CAWSVPLGASGGPGEQFF TGTGCCTGGAGTGTACCCCTGGGGGCTAGCGGGGGGCCGGGTGAGCAGTTCTTC
TRBJ1-2 NA TRBV5-1 TRBD1 CASSADRDYTF TGCGCCAGCAGCGCGGACAGGGACTACACCTTC
TRBJ2-1 NA TRBV20-1 NA CCAWGYATTSSNEQFF NA
TRBJ1-5 many TRBV5-3 NA CARSFESANQPQHF TGTGCCAGAAGCTTTGAGTCAGCTAATCAGCCCCAGCATTTT
TRBJ2-7 many TRBV6-5 TRBD2 CASRTGLAGDEQYF TGTGCCAGCAGAACGGGACTAGCGGGCGACGAGCAGTACTTC
TRBJ1-4 many TRBV2 NA CASSVDPKAGKLFF TGTGCCAGCAGTGTGGACCCCAAAGCCGGGAAACTGTTTTTT
TRBJ1-2 many TRBV5-1 NA CASSLLTGMDGYTF TGCGCCAGCAGCTTGTTGACGGGGATGGATGGCTACACCTTC
TRBJ2-2 many TRBV29-1 NA CSAAWGANTGELFF TGCAGCGCTGCATGGGGAGCGAACACCGGGGAGCTGTTTTTT
TRBJ2-1 many TRBV20-1 TRBD2 CSAFGLAGVIEQFF TGCAGTGCTTTTGGACTAGCGGGAGTTATTGAGCAGTTCTTC
TRBJ1-3 many TRBV20-1 NA CSARAPGDTIYF TGCAGTGCTAGAGCGCCGGGGGACACCATATATTTT
TRBJ2-7 many TRBV7-2 TRBD2 CASSWKGGLGSSYEQYF TGTGCCAGCAGCTGGAAGGGAGGACTAGGGAGCTCCTACGAGCAGTACTTC